The next 21 T cell receptor beta chains were all read from a single sample in a study of lymphopenia after photon versus proton radiotherapy. Repertoires were generated with immunoSEQ multiplex PCR, while TCRdb's copy carries only in-frame clones and drops some. This table has roughly 15,000 clones, approximately 80% appearing once. The sample consisted of peripheral blood, taken from a patient treated with photon-based radiotherapy. These receptors were collected from a man aged 50 to 59 with gastric cancer.

The rearrangement uses TRBV27 and TRBJ2-3; 8 bases line up with TRBD1. CDR3 length equals 15 residues. Per the germline V gene, CDR1 is MNHEY and CDR2 is SMNVEV (reference sequence). The junction had 4 bases not matched to a gene; V was cut back by 4 bases and J by 1 base. The CDR3 is CASSYGQGGTDTQYF. For the CDR3, the DNA is TGTGCCAGCAGTTACGGACAGGGTGGCACAGATACGCAGTATTTT.

The rearrangement links TRBV15 to TRBJ1-5; 8 positions match TRBD1. This CDR3 is 17 amino acids long. Germline V gene lookup returns CDR1 LNHNV and CDR2 YYDKDF (reference sequence). V lost 4 bases, J lost 2 bases, and 10 bases stayed unmatched. CDR3 amino acids: CATSIRTGTGRNQPQHF. CDR3 sequence (DNA): TGTGCCACCAGCATTAGAACCGGGACAGGCCGCAATCAGCCCCAGCATTTT.

V gene TRBV19 combines with J gene TRBJ2-7; D unresolved. Per the germline V gene, CDR1 is LNHDA and CDR2 is SQIVND (reference sequence). V was shortened by 8 bases and J by 2 bases, with 10 bases between the two germline ends. The CDR3 spans 12 residues. CDR3 DNA sequence: TGTGCCAGTGATGGAAGGGCCTACGAGCAGTACGTC. It codes for CASDGRAYEQYV.

The genes are TRBV15 and TRBJ2-2; 11 bases agree with TRBD2. Looked up from germline, CDR1 is LNHNV and CDR2 is YYDKDF (reference sequence). Germline trimming cut 6 bases from V and 7 bases from J; bases unmatched to any gene: 10. The length of the CDR3 is 16 residues. The CDR3 region has the DNA TGTGCCACCAGTATAGCGGGGGGGCCTCAGATCGGGGAGCTGTTTTTT. It specifies CATSIAGGPQIGELFF. The variable domain in full, with the rest retrieved from reference TRBV15 and TRBJ2-2, is DAMVIQNPRYQVTQFGKPVTLSCSQTLNHNVMYWYQQKSSQAPKLLFHYYDKDFNNEADTPDNFQSRRPNTSFCFLDIRSPGLGDTAMYLCATSIAGGPQIGELFFGEGSRLTVL.

The chain couples TRBV30 to TRBJ1-3; 8 positions match TRBD1. This CDR3 is 16 amino acids long. J lost 2 bases, V lost 3 bases, and 9 bases had no gene match. Germline CDR1 reads GTSNPN; CDR2 reads SVGIG (reference sequence). CDR3 nucleotide sequence: TGTGCCTGGAGCGCAACCCGACAGGGGACTGGAAACACCATATATTTT. This codes for CAWSATRQGTGNTIYF.

The genes are TRBV19 and TRBJ1-2; the D gene is possibly TRBD1 (5 bases). The ends were cut back, 2 bases at V and 4 bases at J, with 8 bases in the middle. Germline V gives CDR1 LNHDA, CDR2 SQIVND (reference sequence). CDR3 length: 13 amino acids. This chain's CDR3 is CASSIQGPYGYTF. In nucleotides, the CDR3 is TGTGCCAGTAGTATACAGGGCCCCTATGGCTACACCTTC.

V and J are TRBV2 and TRBJ2-5, with D maybe TRBD2 (5 bases). The V gene's germline CDR1 is SNHLY and CDR2 FYNNEI. This CDR3 comprises 12 residues. Trimming took 3 bases from V and 7 from J, leaving 9 bases between them. The CDR3: CASSDRGGTQYF. The CDR3 DNA sequence: TGTGCCAGCAGTGACCGAGGAGGGACCCAGTACTTC.

This sequence joins TRBV12-2 and TRBJ2-7. TRBV12-2 is a pseudogene locus. This CDR3 has 12 residues. CDR3 in amino acids: CASRPLSYEQYV. The CDR3 nucleotides are TGTGCAAGTCGCCCTCTCTCCTACGAGCAGTACGTC.

The chain uses TRBV6-1 and TRBJ2-7; the D gene could be TRBD1 or TRBD2 (6 bases each). Germline V lookup: CDR1 MNHNS, CDR2 SASEGT. The CDR3 spans 13 residues. CDR3 loop: CASSEAFTTGRKV. CDR3 DNA: TGTGCCAGCAGTGAAGCGTTCACTACAGGGAGGAAAGTC.

The chain couples TRBV11-2 to TRBJ1-3, with TRBD1 matching 8 bases. Unmatched junction bases numbered 12, after V lost 4 bases and J lost 4 bases. CDR1 and CDR2 (germline): SGHAT, FQNNGV. The CDR3 length is 17 residues. Here the CDR3 DNA reads TGTGCCAGCAGCTCCACCTCTGCGGGACAGGTCGGAAACACCATATATTTT. This gives the protein CASSSTSAGQVGNTIYF.

This clone appeared a single time. The chain carries TRBV2 and TRBJ2-5; TRBD2 matches at 9 bases. The CDR3 covers 14 residues. CDR1 and CDR2 from the germline V gene are SNHLY and FYNNEI. Trimming took 7 bases from V and 5 from J; bases not matched to a gene: 8. The CDR3 loop reads CASMAGGPGETQYF. The CDR3 bases are TGTGCCAGCATGGCGGGGGGGCCGGGGGAGACCCAGTACTTC.

This rearrangement joins TRBV12-5 to TRBJ2-3; either TRBD1 or TRBD2 may supply D (5 bases each). Between the trimmed V and J ends, which lost 4 bases and 6 bases, there was a span of 26 bases. Per germline, CDR1 LGHNT and CDR2 FRNRAP. The CDR3 covers 18 residues. In DNA, the CDR3 is TGTGCTAGTGGTTCGACCCGGGACGGACGGGGTCAGGTGGATACGCAGTATTTT. Residues: CASGSTRDGRGQVDTQYF.

The chain links TRBV11-2 to TRBJ1-2, with TRBD1 matching over 8 bases. V gave up 6 bases and J gave up 7 bases; unmatched junction bases: 10. Germline assignment: CDR1 SGHAT and CDR2 FQNNGV. This CDR3 is built from 14 residues. The DNA of the CDR3 is TGTGCCAGCAGACCAGACAGGGGTGTCTCTGGCTACACCTTC. Protein: CASRPDRGVSGYTF.

The chain carries TRBV6-5 and TRBJ2-2; no clear D. CDR3 length: 14 residues. The germline CDR1 and CDR2 sequences are MNHEY and SVGAGI. Trimming cost V 5 bases and J 2 bases, with 9 bases left between them. The CDR3 sequence is CASSRVRNTGELFF. CDR3 nucleotide sequence: TGTGCCAGCAGTCGGGTGAGAAACACCGGGGAGCTGTTTTTT.

The CDR3 spells CASSLGTRQDTQHF. CDR3 nucleotide sequence: TGCGCCAGCAGCTTGGGAACCCGACAGGATACCCAGCATTTT. This chain connects TRBV5-1 to TRBJ1-5; a weak D match, TRBD1 (6 bases). The CDR3 length is 14 residues. V shed 0 bases and J shed 11 bases, with 15 bases lying between them. CDR1 SGHRS and CDR2 YFSETQ come from the germline V gene.

This chain links TRBV30 with TRBJ1-6, with TRBD1 as a possible D gene (5 bases). The CDR3 has 14 residues. V shed 0 bases and J shed 14 bases, with 17 bases lying between them. CDR1 and CDR2 from the germline V gene are GTSNPN and SVGIG (reference sequence). CDR3 protein: CAWSVPGTSATLHF. The CDR3, as DNA: TGTGCCTGGAGTGTACCGGGGACCAGTGCGACCCTCCACTTT.

The rearrangement uses TRBV5-1 and TRBJ2-7, with D possibly being TRBD2 (5 bases). V was pared by 0 bases and J by 3 bases, with 10 bases between. There are 14 residues in the CDR3. Germline CDR1 reads SGHRS; CDR2 reads YFSETQ. The CDR3 loop reads CASSLDAGSYEQYV. The CDR3 coding sequence is TGCGCCAGCAGCTTGGATGCTGGGAGCTACGAGCAGTACGTC.

This clone turned up a few times. The V gene is TRBV19, the J gene TRBJ1-5; D gene uncertain. Germline CDR1 and CDR2: LNHDA and SQIVND (reference sequence). Trimming took off 6 bases at V and 0 bases at J, with 3 bases between the two ends. The CDR3 spans 12 residues. The CDR3 nucleotides are TGTGCCAGTAGCCATAGCAATCAGCCCCAGCATTTT. Translating it yields CASSHSNQPQHF.

The chain employs TRBV14 and TRBJ2-1; 9 bases are shared with TRBD2. The CDR3 is 15 residues long. The V gene end was trimmed by 4 bases and the J gene end by 2 bases; junction bases not matched to a gene: 3. Germline CDR1 and CDR2: SGHDN and FVKESK. CDR3: CASSLRLAAYNEQFF. The CDR3 DNA follows: TGTGCCAGCAGCCTTCGACTAGCGGCCTACAATGAGCAGTTCTTC.

The gene calls are TRBV18 and TRBJ1-2; the match to TRBD1 covers 7 bases. CDR1 is KGHSH and CDR2 is LQKENI in the germline V gene. The V gene end was trimmed by 3 bases and the J gene end by 4 bases; junction bases not matched to a gene: 8. The length of the CDR3 is 15 residues. The DNA for the CDR3 is TGTGCCAGCTCACCCCCCGGGACAGTCTCCTATGGCTACACCTTC. It is translated as CASSPPGTVSYGYTF.

The chain recombines TRBV30 with TRBJ2-7, with 7 bases fitting TRBD2. The length of the CDR3 is 14 residues. With 2 bases clipped from V and 3 bases from J, the junction kept 7 bases outside the gene matches. Germline V lookup: CDR1 GTSNPN, CDR2 SVGIG (reference sequence). The CDR3 coding sequence is TGTGCCTGGAGTCCTACGGGACTAATCTACGAGCAGTACTTC. Residues: CAWSPTGLIYEQYF.